Listed below are T cell receptor beta chains from one sample, sequenced in a study of CD8+ T cells in alopecia areata. Some clones are missing from TCRdb's copy, which holds only in-frame ones; the method was immunoSEQ multiplex PCR. The data hold 100,000 to 130,000 clones, with about 83% observed a single time. This sample comprised CD8+ T cells sorted from blood, obtained at week 24, from a patient treated with tofacitinib. All receptors derive from a human donor with alopecia areata. Both conserved end residues are part of each CDR3.

>11|TRBJ2-5|TRBV25-1
CASSGDGTQYF
>15|TRBJ2-3|TRBV4-3
CASSQDRVPHNTQYF
>13|TRBJ1-1|TRBV11-2
CASSRQGYTEAFF
>15|TRBJ2-2|TRBV27
CASNTDRANTGELFF
>14|TRBJ2-1|TRBV5-1
CASSPGSSYNEQFF
>17|TRBJ2-7|TRBV7-9
CASSFGGAGQVLYEQYF
>19|TRBJ2-2|TRBV5-1
CASSLPQTSGVWNTGELFF
>12|TRBJ1-2|TRBV29-1
CSVNRDLYGYTF
>14|TRBJ1-5|TRBV5-8
CASSLYGRNQPQHF
>16|TRBJ2-7|TRBV19
CASSISSWTPTYEQYF
>14|TRBJ2-7|TRBV2
CASSDEGGDYEQYF
>13|TRBJ2-2|TRBV2
CASRQQGPGELFF
>16|TRBJ1-4|TRBV7-2
CASSRGNLLGGEKLFF
>14|TRBJ1-4|TRBV4-1
CASSRGQFNEKLFF
>11|TRBJ1-1|TRBV7-9
CASSEGAEAFF
>13|TRBJ2-1|TRBV2
CASSETGPNEQFF
>11|TRBJ2-1|TRBV29-1
CSVGTGDRQFF
>15|TRBJ2-1|TRBV7-9
CASRSIGDRGNEQFF
>15|TRBJ2-2|TRBV7-9
CASSPGILNTGELFF
>16|TRBJ1-1|TRBV6-6
CASSLGTGMVGTEAFF
>14|TRBJ1-2|TRBV25-1
CASSESRDIDGYTF
>17|TRBJ2-1|TRBV21-1
CARLTGGKNDALGEQFF
>14|TRBJ2-1|TRBV29-1
CSVYGGSSYNEQFF
>14|TRBJ2-7|TRBV27
CASSMQRLIHEQYF
>15|TRBJ2-2|TRBV5-4
CASSPGQGGTGELFF
>16|TRBJ2-3|TRBV4-2
CASSQSLGGNADTQYF
>15|TRBJ2-3|TRBV7-6
CASSQNFMGTDTQYF
>15|TRBJ2-3|TRBV6-5
CASTPGTGSTDTQYF
>14|TRBJ2-3|TRBV7-2
CASSLIGTSDTQYF
>14|TRBJ1-2|TRBV27
CASSLSRIDYGYTF
>13|TRBJ2-5|TRBV19
CASTLGTGGTQYF
>12|TRBJ1-1|TRBV7-2
CASSPTNTEAFF
>15|TRBJ2-4|TRBV19
CASSGASGLKNIQYF
>13|TRBJ1-1|TRBV5-4
CASSFGTNTEAFF
>17|TRBJ1-2|TRBV4-3
CASSPSRAADSYYGYTF
>17|TRBJ1-5|TRBV7-9
CASSLGEAGNSNQPQHF
>12|TRBJ2-3|TRBV7-2
CASSPMGHTQYF
>15|TRBJ2-7|TRBV27
CASSFSAGSSYEQYF
>16|TRBJ2-7|TRBV6-1
CASSEPSAASAYEQYF
>15|TRBJ1-2|TRBV25-1
CASSDRTGSPYGYTF
>14|TRBJ2-5|TRBV7-9
CASSPTGRRETQYF
>16|TRBJ1-5|TRBV27
CASSLYSGTGNQPQHF
>11|TRBJ2-1|TRBV20-1
CSARRYNEQFF
>14|TRBJ2-5|TRBV9
CASSATGGRETQYF
>13|TRBJ2-2|TRBV6-6
CASIFSDTGELFF
>16|TRBJ2-3|TRBV2
CASSSLAGGPTDTQYF
>19|TRBJ2-2|TRBV2
CASSEETGGAYPNTGELFF
>15|TRBJ2-2|TRBV6-1
CASSERRTNTGELFF
>13|TRBJ2-1|TRBV4-1
CASSQEDYNEQFF
>14|TRBJ2-7|TRBV7-6
CASSFKTGPYEQYF
>13|TRBJ2-1|TRBV29-1
CSVDLAGGNEQFF
>16|TRBJ2-6|TRBV15
CATSAQTGAGANVLTF
>13|TRBJ2-7|TRBV11-2
CASSRRGNNEQYF
>14|TRBJ2-7|TRBV6-6
CASSYSGGGYEQYF
>15|TRBJ2-2|TRBV6-5
CASTPLRGSTGELFF